This T cell receptor beta chain stems from a study of blood T cell repertoires in COVID-19. Study details: COVID-19 samples collected from the United States, Italy and Spain covered acute and convalescent phases.

Repertoires were generated with immunoSEQ multiplex PCR, while TCRdb's copy carries only in-frame clones and drops some. The sample lists tens of thousands of clones, around nine tenths occurring once. The sequencing input was peripheral blood. This receptor was identified in a middle-aged man with COVID-19, enrolled during active disease.

In DNA form, the CDR3 reads TGTGCCAGCAAGTGGCAACCTCAAAGTATAGAAGCTTTCTTT. It codes for CASKWQPQSIEAFF. The rearrangement joins TRBV2 to TRBJ1-1; D not certain. The CDR3 totals 14 residues. Trimming took 7 bases from V and 8 from J, leaving 20 bases between them. CDR1 and CDR2 from the germline V gene are SNHLY and FYNNEI.